This T cell receptor (beta chain) was captured in a study of read filtering for tumor transcriptome and immune sequencing. This library used roughly 370 ng RNA and molecular barcoded adaptors spanning alpha/delta and beta/gamma chains. TCRdb processed the reads anew with MiXCR; each CDR3 protein has one entry. The sample yields over 55,000 distinct CDR3 sequences, around 13% seen once. V lost 2 bases and J lost 1, with 8 bases in between. Germline V gene sequence: CDR1 SGHTA, CDR2 FQGNSA. CDR3 length: 14 amino acids. This clonotype has a count of ten or more. The TCR was taken from a donor aged 40 or older with multiple myeloma. The chain is built from TRBV7-2 and TRBJ1-1; D remains unclear. The sequenced sample was a population of CD138-negative cells sorted from bone marrow. CDR3 region: CASSLSVKNTEAFF. The CDR3 region has the DNA TGTGCCAGCAGCTTAAGTGTGAAGAACACTGAAGCTTTCTTT.